These T cell receptor beta chains were read from a single sample in a study of cytomegalovirus exposure and HLA in healthy donors. Profiling relied on immunoSEQ multiplex PCR, and the TCRdb table lists in-frame clones only, not all of them. The sample contains about 240,000 clones, about 88% of which appear only once. The sequencing sample was made of PBMCs. These receptor sequences come from a girl aged 2 to 9 in good health and CMV-seronegative. Each CDR3 is given with its conserved first and last residue. The order of the fields is CDR3 DNA, CDR3 protein, V gene, D gene, J gene, CDR3 length, clone size. A D gene is named only where the DNA matches it firmly. Clone size is shown for a subset of rows, as once, few, many or a class of expanded clone.

cdr3_nt: TGCGCCAGCAGCCAAGATTCGACAGGGAATGGCTACACCTTC; cdr3_aa: CASSQDSTGNGYTF; v_call: TRBV4-1; d_call: TRBD1; j_call: TRBJ1-2; cdr3_length: 14; clone_size: .
cdr3_nt: TGTGCCAGCAGTGATAGCGGCCCCTACAATGAGCAGTTCTTC; cdr3_aa: CASSDSGPYNEQFF; v_call: TRBV25-1; d_call: .; j_call: TRBJ2-1; cdr3_length: 14; clone_size: once
cdr3_nt: TGCGCCAGCAGCCCCATGGGAGGTGACTATAATTCACCCCTCCACTTT; cdr3_aa: CASSPMGGDYNSPLHF; v_call: TRBV4-1; d_call: .; j_call: TRBJ1-6; cdr3_length: 16; clone_size: .
cdr3_nt: TGTGCCAGCAGTGGGCCCGGGACTAGCGGGCAACACAGGATCTTC; cdr3_aa: CASSGPGTSGQHRIF; v_call: TRBV2; d_call: TRBD2; j_call: TRBJ2-1; cdr3_length: 15; clone_size: .
cdr3_nt: TGCGCCAGCAGCCGTTTGGGGGGCGAGCAGTACTTC; cdr3_aa: CASSRLGGEQYF; v_call: TRBV4-1; d_call: .; j_call: TRBJ2-7; cdr3_length: 12; clone_size: .
cdr3_nt: TGCGCCAGCAGCCACGGGACAGGCCGCACGGGGGGCTACACCTTC; cdr3_aa: CASSHGTGRTGGYTF; v_call: TRBV4-1; d_call: TRBD1; j_call: TRBJ1-2; cdr3_length: 15; clone_size: .
cdr3_nt: TGTGCCAGCAGCGTAGGTGCGGATACGCAGTATTTT; cdr3_aa: CASSVGADTQYF; v_call: TRBV9; d_call: .; j_call: TRBJ2-3; cdr3_length: 12; clone_size: .
cdr3_nt: TGTGCCAGCAGCCGGGAACTAGCGGGAGGGCCCAATGAGCAGTTCTTC; cdr3_aa: CASSRELAGGPNEQFF; v_call: TRBV4-2; d_call: TRBD2; j_call: TRBJ2-1; cdr3_length: 16; clone_size: .
cdr3_nt: TGCAGCGTTGAATCGCTAGCGGGTCTCTCCTACAATGAGCAGTTCTTC; cdr3_aa: CSVESLAGLSYNEQFF; v_call: TRBV29-1; d_call: TRBD2; j_call: TRBJ2-1; cdr3_length: 16; clone_size: .
cdr3_nt: TGTGCCATCAGTGCATCAAAAGGGACAGGAAACACCATATATTTT; cdr3_aa: CAISASKGTGNTIYF; v_call: TRBV10-3; d_call: .; j_call: TRBJ1-3; cdr3_length: 15; clone_size: .
cdr3_nt: TGCGCCAGCAGCTGGGACAGGCAAAGGATGGATACGCAGTATTTT; cdr3_aa: CASSWDRQRMDTQYF; v_call: TRBV5-1; d_call: TRBD1; j_call: TRBJ2-3; cdr3_length: 15; clone_size: few
cdr3_nt: TGTGCCAGCAGTACGGGACAGGGGAGCAATCAGCCCCAGCATTTT; cdr3_aa: CASSTGQGSNQPQHF; v_call: TRBV6-5; d_call: TRBD1; j_call: TRBJ1-5; cdr3_length: 15; clone_size: .
cdr3_nt: TGTGCCAGCTCTACGACAGGGAGCAATCAGCCCCAGCATTTT; cdr3_aa: CASSTTGSNQPQHF; v_call: TRBV18; d_call: TRBD1; j_call: TRBJ1-5; cdr3_length: 14; clone_size: .
cdr3_nt: TGTGCCAGCAGTTACCCGCTACAGGGGAACACCGGGGAGCTGTTTTTT; cdr3_aa: CASSYPLQGNTGELFF; v_call: TRBV6-5; d_call: .; j_call: TRBJ2-2; cdr3_length: 16; clone_size: .
cdr3_nt: TGTGCCAGCAGCCCTGGAGCGGGAGCATTGGACAATGAGCAGTTCTTC; cdr3_aa: CASSPGAGALDNEQFF; v_call: TRBV7-9; d_call: TRBD2; j_call: TRBJ2-1; cdr3_length: 16; clone_size: .
cdr3_nt: TGTGCCAGCATAGCAGGGCCCATGAACACTGAAGCTTTCTTT; cdr3_aa: CASIAGPMNTEAFF; v_call: TRBV6-6; d_call: .; j_call: TRBJ1-1; cdr3_length: 14; clone_size: .
cdr3_nt: TGTGCCAGCAGTCGTTACAGGGGGTCCTACGAGCAGTACTTC; cdr3_aa: CASSRYRGSYEQYF; v_call: TRBV28; d_call: TRBD1; j_call: TRBJ2-7; cdr3_length: 14; clone_size: .
cdr3_nt: TGTGCCACCAGTGGGAGGGCCACTGAAGCTTTCTTT; cdr3_aa: CATSGRATEAFF; v_call: TRBV15; d_call: .; j_call: TRBJ1-1; cdr3_length: 12; clone_size: .
cdr3_nt: TGTGCCAGCAGTGAAGGAAGGGGGTATGTGTGGGGGCGGATCGAGCAGTACTTC; cdr3_aa: CASSEGRGYVWGRIEQYF; v_call: TRBV6-1; d_call: .; j_call: TRBJ2-7; cdr3_length: 18; clone_size: .
cdr3_nt: TGTGCCAGCAGTTACTCGGGGGCGGACGATCAGCCCCAGCATTTT; cdr3_aa: CASSYSGADDQPQHF; v_call: TRBV6-5; d_call: .; j_call: TRBJ1-5; cdr3_length: 15; clone_size: .
cdr3_nt: TGTGCCAGCACCAAACTCGGACAGGGGAGTCTCGGCTACACCTTC; cdr3_aa: CASTKLGQGSLGYTF; v_call: TRBV27; d_call: TRBD1; j_call: TRBJ1-2; cdr3_length: 15; clone_size: .
cdr3_nt: TGTGCCAGCAGACCTTGGGGAGACCTAAAAGGCTACACCTTC; cdr3_aa: CASRPWGDLKGYTF; v_call: TRBV27; d_call: .; j_call: TRBJ1-2; cdr3_length: 14; clone_size: .
cdr3_nt: TGTGCCAGCAGCTTAGTAACTAGCGGGCTTACCTACGAGCAGTACTTC; cdr3_aa: CASSLVTSGLTYEQYF; v_call: TRBV7-8; d_call: TRBD2; j_call: TRBJ2-7; cdr3_length: 16; clone_size: .
cdr3_nt: TGTGCCAGCAGCTTGGCCGGGACAGGGGGCCTCATCTATGAGCAGTTCTTC; cdr3_aa: CASSLAGTGGLIYEQFF; v_call: TRBV5-5; d_call: TRBD1; j_call: TRBJ2-1; cdr3_length: 17; clone_size: .
cdr3_nt: TGTGCCAGCTCCCCGGGGATACTCTACGAGCAGTACTTC; cdr3_aa: CASSPGILYEQYF; v_call: TRBV4-2; d_call: .; j_call: TRBJ2-7; cdr3_length: 13; clone_size: .
cdr3_nt: TGTGCCAGCAGTGTGAGACCTAGCGGACCGACCACCGGGGAGCTGTTTTTT; cdr3_aa: CASSVRPSGPTTGELFF; v_call: TRBV25-1; d_call: TRBD2; j_call: TRBJ2-2; cdr3_length: 17; clone_size: .
cdr3_nt: TGCGCCAGCACAGCGGGAGTGGGCAATGAGCAGTTCTTC; cdr3_aa: CASTAGVGNEQFF; v_call: TRBV10-2; d_call: TRBD2; j_call: TRBJ2-1; cdr3_length: 13; clone_size: .
cdr3_nt: TGCAGCGTCCCGAGACTAGCGGTCTACAATGAGCAGTTCTTC; cdr3_aa: CSVPRLAVYNEQFF; v_call: TRBV29-1; d_call: TRBD2; j_call: TRBJ2-1; cdr3_length: 14; clone_size: .
cdr3_nt: TGCGCCAGCAGCTTGGGGTCAGTGGCAACTGAAGCTTTCTTT; cdr3_aa: CASSLGSVATEAFF; v_call: TRBV5-1; d_call: .; j_call: TRBJ1-1; cdr3_length: 14; clone_size: .
cdr3_nt: TGTGCCAGCAGCTCATCCGGGCCGGGGGAGACCCAGTACTTC; cdr3_aa: CASSSSGPGETQYF; v_call: TRBV7-3; d_call: .; j_call: TRBJ2-5; cdr3_length: 14; clone_size: .
cdr3_nt: TGTGCCAGCCTTCCGGGACAGGGTAACCTATTCTATGGCTACACCTTC; cdr3_aa: CASLPGQGNLFYGYTF; v_call: TRBV2; d_call: TRBD1; j_call: TRBJ1-2; cdr3_length: 16; clone_size: .
cdr3_nt: TGTGCCAGCAGTTCCCCTAAACAGGGACCCAGATCAAATGAGCAGTTCTTC; cdr3_aa: CASSSPKQGPRSNEQFF; v_call: TRBV27; d_call: .; j_call: TRBJ2-1; cdr3_length: 17; clone_size: .
cdr3_nt: TGTGCCAGCAGCTTAGTTTCTAGCGGGACGTACGAGCAGTACTTC; cdr3_aa: CASSLVSSGTYEQYF; v_call: TRBV7-9; d_call: TRBD2; j_call: TRBJ2-7; cdr3_length: 15; clone_size: .
cdr3_nt: TGTGCCTGGAGTGAGGGACAGCTCCACCAAGAGACCCAGTACTTC; cdr3_aa: CAWSEGQLHQETQYF; v_call: TRBV30; d_call: TRBD1; j_call: TRBJ2-5; cdr3_length: 15; clone_size: .
cdr3_nt: TGTGCCAGCAGTCCCGGACAGGGCTCTGGCTACACCTTC; cdr3_aa: CASSPGQGSGYTF; v_call: TRBV27; d_call: TRBD1; j_call: TRBJ1-2; cdr3_length: 13; clone_size: .
cdr3_nt: TGTGCCAGCAGCCGGGACTCGTCGCACGAGCAGTACTTC; cdr3_aa: CASSRDSSHEQYF; v_call: TRBV5-4; d_call: .; j_call: TRBJ2-7; cdr3_length: 13; clone_size: .
cdr3_nt: TGTGCCAGCTGGGTACGGGAGGCTTTCTTT; cdr3_aa: CASWVREAFF; v_call: TRBV2; d_call: .; j_call: TRBJ1-1; cdr3_length: 10; clone_size: few
cdr3_nt: TGTGCCAGCAGCTTAGCGGGACAGGGTGGCTACGAGCAGTACTTC; cdr3_aa: CASSLAGQGGYEQYF; v_call: TRBV11-3; d_call: TRBD1; j_call: TRBJ2-7; cdr3_length: 15; clone_size: .
cdr3_nt: TGTGCCAGCAGCACGCCAGGTGCAACTAATGAAAAACTGTTTTTT; cdr3_aa: CASSTPGATNEKLFF; v_call: TRBV7-6; d_call: .; j_call: TRBJ1-4; cdr3_length: 15; clone_size: few
cdr3_nt: TGTGCCAGCAGTTACAGGGGCAACACTGAAGCTTTCTTT; cdr3_aa: CASSYRGNTEAFF; v_call: TRBV11-3; d_call: TRBD1; j_call: TRBJ1-1; cdr3_length: 13; clone_size: .
cdr3_nt: TGTGCCAGCAGAATAGCGGGGGGGTCGAACACCGGGGAGCTGTTTTTT; cdr3_aa: CASRIAGGSNTGELFF; v_call: TRBV6-6; d_call: TRBD2; j_call: TRBJ2-2; cdr3_length: 16; clone_size: .
cdr3_nt: TGTGCCAGCAGCTTGGCCGCGTCTAGCGATACCGGGGAGCTGTTTTTT; cdr3_aa: CASSLAASSDTGELFF; v_call: TRBV5-4; d_call: .; j_call: TRBJ2-2; cdr3_length: 16; clone_size: .
cdr3_nt: TGTGCCAGCAGCTTAGGCCCTATCTATGGCTACACCTTC; cdr3_aa: CASSLGPIYGYTF; v_call: TRBV7-9; d_call: .; j_call: TRBJ1-2; cdr3_length: 13; clone_size: .
cdr3_nt: TGTGCCAGCAGCCATGGACAGGGTTTAGGCTACACCTTC; cdr3_aa: CASSHGQGLGYTF; v_call: TRBV27; d_call: TRBD1; j_call: TRBJ1-2; cdr3_length: 13; clone_size: few
cdr3_nt: TGTGCCAGCAGCGTAGGGGTGGGGCGGGACCGCTACAATGAGCAGTTCTTC; cdr3_aa: CASSVGVGRDRYNEQFF; v_call: TRBV9; d_call: .; j_call: TRBJ2-1; cdr3_length: 17; clone_size: .
cdr3_nt: TGTGCCAGCAGCCCTAGCGGGAGCCCCGACAATGAGCAGTTCTTC; cdr3_aa: CASSPSGSPDNEQFF; v_call: TRBV27; d_call: TRBD2; j_call: TRBJ2-1; cdr3_length: 15; clone_size: .
cdr3_nt: TGTGCCAGCTCACCACAGGGTTTTGGGGCCTCTGGGGCCAACGTCCTGACTTTC; cdr3_aa: CASSPQGFGASGANVLTF; v_call: TRBV18; d_call: .; j_call: TRBJ2-6; cdr3_length: 18; clone_size: .
cdr3_nt: TGTGCCAGCAGTGAGGACCAGGGGAACACTGAAGCTTTCTTT; cdr3_aa: CASSEDQGNTEAFF; v_call: TRBV6-1; d_call: .; j_call: TRBJ1-1; cdr3_length: 14; clone_size: .
cdr3_nt: TGTGCCAGCAGTGGAGACAGATTGATTTACACTGAAGCTTTCTTT; cdr3_aa: CASSGDRLIYTEAFF; v_call: TRBV28; d_call: .; j_call: TRBJ1-1; cdr3_length: 15; clone_size: .
cdr3_nt: TGCGCCAGCAGCTTGGAGCCGCCCCACTGGTCTACCGGGGAGCTGTTTTTT; cdr3_aa: CASSLEPPHWSTGELFF; v_call: TRBV5-1; d_call: .; j_call: TRBJ2-2; cdr3_length: 17; clone_size: .
cdr3_nt: TGTGCCTCGAGACGGGGTAGCGGGAGAGTTACCGGGGAGCTGTTTTTT; cdr3_aa: CASRRGSGRVTGELFF; v_call: TRBV9; d_call: TRBD2; j_call: TRBJ2-2; cdr3_length: 16; clone_size: .
cdr3_nt: TGTGCCAGCAGTCCGGACAGTGCCACGTATACGCAGTATTTT; cdr3_aa: CASSPDSATYTQYF; v_call: TRBV27; d_call: .; j_call: TRBJ2-3; cdr3_length: 14; clone_size: .
cdr3_nt: TGCGCCAGCAGCCGGTCGGGACAGCCCAACACTGAAGCTTTCTTT; cdr3_aa: CASSRSGQPNTEAFF; v_call: TRBV4-1; d_call: TRBD1; j_call: TRBJ1-1; cdr3_length: 15; clone_size: .